This T cell receptor (beta chain) was found in a study of blood T cells in healthy people across ages. Using a J-beta primer mix together with a sample-barcoded 5' primer, a second PCR was run for about 6 to 12 cycles. Each CDR3 protein is one row after TCRdb ran MiXCR on the 5' RACE reads. The sample carries about 780,000 distinct CDR3 sequences, around 45% recorded once. CDR3 length: 17 residues. V was clipped by 0 bases and J by 0 bases, with 10 bases between them. Germline CDR1 reads SGHRS; CDR2 reads YFSETQ. V usage is TRBV5-1 and J usage is TRBJ1-6, with D hard to call. This clonotype was sampled from a man aged 80 or over in good health. The sequencing sample was made of blood. CDR3 coding DNA: TGCGCCAGCAGCTTGGCAGCCGGGAGCTCCTATAATTCACCCCTCCACTTT. It translates to CASSLAAGSSYNSPLHF.